Following are 23 T cell receptor beta chains from one sample sequenced in a study of early T cells in non-severe SARS-CoV-2 infection. Using its own MiXCR run on the 5' RACE reads, TCRdb lists one record per CDR3 protein. The table includes roughly 75,000 distinct CDR3 sequences, roughly a sixth detected once. Material for sequencing was whole blood. The source is an adult who was a healthcare worker with PCR-confirmed SARS-CoV-2 infection or an uninfected control (not recorded which).

This clonotype was seen more than once but under ten times. This rearrangement joins TRBV11-2 to TRBJ2-5, with 9 bases that match TRBD2. The germline V gene encodes CDR1 SGHAT and CDR2 FQNNGV. V gave up 2 bases and J gave up 2 bases; unmatched junction bases: 6. The CDR3 sequence is 16 residues long. In DNA form, the CDR3 reads TGTGCCAGCAGCTTACTGGTAGCGGGGGCTCAAGAGACCCAGTACTTC. Translating gives CASSLLVAGAQETQYF.

This clonotype showed up just a few times. The chain joins TRBV27 to TRBJ2-7; D is uncertain. Trimming shortened V by 5 bases and J by 7 bases, and 21 bases separated the two germline ends. The CDR3 contains 15 residues. In germline, CDR1 is MNHEY, CDR2 SMNVEV (reference sequence). This chain's CDR3 is CASSPKTLYSGEQYF. The CDR3 DNA reads as TGTGCCAGCAGTCCCAAGACCCTCTACTCGGGTGAGCAGTACTTC.

There are a few counts of this clonotype. V gene TRBV10-3 combines with J gene TRBJ2-3; D not resolved. CDR1 is ENHRY and CDR2 is SYGVKD in the germline V gene. The V gene lost 6 bases and the J gene lost 4 bases, with 14 bases spanning the gap. This CDR3 spans 14 amino acids. DNA of the CDR3: TGTGCCATCAGCCACCAGGAATTCCCAGATACGCAGTATTTT. This codes for CAISHQEFPDTQYF.

V and J are TRBV10-3 and TRBJ2-3; tentatively, D is TRBD2 (5 bases). CDR1 ENHRY and CDR2 SYGVKD come from the germline V gene. The length of the CDR3 is 15 residues. The V end lost 3 bases, the J end lost 5 bases, and 15 bases lay between the germline ends. Written as DNA, the CDR3 is TGTGCCATCAGTGATGAGTCCTACGGGGTAGATACGCAGTATTTT. Amino acids: CAISDESYGVDTQYF.

This clonotype is medium-sized. V usage is TRBV5-6 and J usage is TRBJ1-2; possibly TRBD1 for D (6 bases). CDR3 length equals 13 residues. Looked up from germline, CDR1 is SGHDT and CDR2 is YYEEEE. The ends were cut back, 4 bases at V and 5 bases at J, with 12 bases in the middle. CDR3 in amino acids: CASSPDSRYGYTF. The CDR3 nucleotides read TGTGCCAGCAGCCCGGACAGCAGATATGGCTACACCTTC.

V usage is TRBV7-2 and J usage is TRBJ2-7; D is possibly TRBD2 (5 bases). This CDR3 has 14 residues. The V end was cut by 5 bases, the J end by 1 base, with 12 bases between. The germline V gene encodes CDR1 SGHTA and CDR2 FQGNSA. CDR3: CASSLDFISYEQYF. The CDR3 DNA follows: TGTGCCAGCAGCCTGGACTTTATTTCCTACGAGCAGTACTTC.

At least ten counts were recorded for this clonotype. The J gene is TRBJ2-3, the V gene TRBV5-1; D might be TRBD2 (5 bases). CDR3 size: 14 residues. Germline CDR1 reads SGHRS; CDR2 reads YFSETQ. V shed 5 bases and J shed 6 bases, with 16 bases lying between them. The CDR3 loop reads CASRFGGPGDTQYF. CDR3 DNA sequence: TGCGCCAGCAGGTTTGGCGGACCGGGGGATACGCAGTATTTT.

This clonotype showed up just once. V is TRBV19 and J is TRBJ1-2; D perhaps matches TRBD1 (5 bases). In germline, CDR1 is LNHDA, CDR2 SQIVND (reference sequence). The CDR3 has 14 residues. V was cut by 4 bases and J by 2 bases, with 11 bases left in between. The CDR3 reads CASSRGFDNYGYTF. The CDR3 nucleotides read TGTGCCAGTAGTAGGGGGTTCGACAACTATGGCTACACCTTC.

CDR3 loop: CASSSGTGATGELFF. The CDR3 coding sequence is TGTGCCAGCAGCTCCGGGACAGGGGCTACCGGGGAGCTGTTTTTT. The chain combines TRBV11-2 with TRBJ2-2; TRBD1 matches 10 bases. V gave up 4 bases and J gave up 5 bases; unmatched junction bases: 4. The CDR3 runs 15 residues. Germline lookup yields CDR1 SGHAT and CDR2 FQNNGV.

This chain links TRBV7-8 with TRBJ2-7; weak D call: TRBD1 (5 bases). The CDR3 extends over 14 amino acids. CDR1 is SGHVS, CDR2 FQNEAQ, per germline. Trimming removed 3 bases at V and 2 bases at J, with 11 bases between. This chain's CDR3 is CASSFSGSAYEQYF. The CDR3 DNA reads TGTGCCAGCAGCTTTTCAGGGTCCGCCTACGAGCAGTACTTC.

On this clonotype itself: One end of the junction does not line up with germline, which may come from a read error. V is TRBV28 and J is TRBJ2-5; no clear D. This CDR3 comprises 12 residues. Per germline, CDR1 MDHEN and CDR2 SYDVKM. The CDR3 region has the DNA TGTGCCAGCTGCATCCTCGACAACCACTGGGACTTC. Protein sequence: CASCILDNHWDF.

This clonotype turned up a few times. This rearrangement joins TRBV6-6 to TRBJ1-1; D not resolved. Germline V gene data show CDR1 as MNHNY and CDR2 as SVGAGI (reference sequence). V was cut by 3 bases and J by 6 bases, with 2 bases left in between. This CDR3 is built from 10 residues. CDR3 sequence reads: CASSYSEAFF. CDR3 bases: TGTGCCAGCAGTTATTCTGAAGCTTTCTTT.

This clonotype was recorded a few times. This chain uses TRBV6-6 with TRBJ2-1; 10 bases match TRBD1. V was clipped by 5 bases and J by 6 bases; unmatched bases: 7. This CDR3 contains 15 residues. CDR1 MNHNY and CDR2 SVGAGI come from the germline V gene (reference sequence). The CDR3 loop reads CASSLFRDRGNEQFF. The DNA for the CDR3 is TGTGCCAGCAGTCTCTTTAGGGACAGGGGCAATGAGCAGTTCTTC.

This clonotype was seen more than once but under ten times. The chain carries TRBV30 and TRBJ2-1; D is perhaps TRBD1 (6 bases). The germline V gene encodes CDR1 GTSNPN and CDR2 SVGIG (reference sequence). CDR3 length equals 14 residues. Trimming took off 2 bases at V and 9 bases at J, with 17 bases between the two ends. The CDR3 DNA sequence: TGTGCCTGGAGTCCTTGGGCAGGGGTAGGTGAGCAGTTCTTC. Protein product: CAWSPWAGVGEQFF.

The rearrangement links TRBV27 to TRBJ1-6, with D perhaps matching TRBD1 (5 bases). The CDR3 consists of 16 residues. Germline V lookup: CDR1 MNHEY, CDR2 SMNVEV (reference sequence). V lost 5 bases and J lost 7, with 18 bases in between. CDR3 in amino acids: CASSPRVGGGNSPLHF. CDR3 DNA: TGTGCCAGCAGTCCCCGAGTTGGGGGGGGGAATTCACCCCTCCACTTT.

This clonotype was observed a few times. The chain is built from TRBV6-2 or TRBV6-3 and TRBJ2-3; 14 positions match TRBD2. Germline values: CDR1 MNHEY, CDR2 SVGEGT. V lost 5 bases and J lost 9; bases outside the gene matches: 10. The CDR3 covers 16 residues. The CDR3 DNA is TGTGCCAGCAGTCCTCGACTAGCGGGGGGGCCCAACACGCAGTATTTT. Translation gives CASSPRLAGGPNTQYF.

This clonotype came up a few times. V gene TRBV9 combines with J gene TRBJ2-2; 10 positions agree with TRBD1. In germline, CDR1 is SGDLS, CDR2 YYNGEE. J was trimmed by 1 base and V by 4 bases; bases with no gene match: 10. There are 18 residues in the CDR3. The CDR3 sequence: CASSPWTGGKGNTGELFF. The CDR3 bases are TGTGCCAGCAGCCCCTGGACAGGGGGAAAAGGGAACACCGGGGAGCTGTTTTTT.

The CDR3 DNA follows: TGTGCCAGCAGCCTCCGGACAGGTCAAGCACCCCTCCACTTT. It specifies CASSLRTGQAPLHF. V is TRBV3-1 and J is TRBJ1-6, with 7 bases identical to TRBD1. This CDR3 is 14 amino acids long. Trimming removed 4 bases from V and 11 bases from J; junction bases left unmatched: 8. CDR1 and CDR2 (germline): LGHDT, YNNKEL (reference sequence).

The V gene is TRBV24-1, the J gene TRBJ2-3; no clear D gene. Germline V lookup: CDR1 KGHDR, CDR2 SFDVKD. The CDR3 has 12 amino acids. V was clipped by 3 bases and J by 8 bases, with 8 bases between them. CDR3 loop: CATSDQTLTQYF. DNA for the CDR3: TGTGCCACCAGTGATCAGACCCTTACGCAGTATTTT.

This clonotype was counted between two and nine times. This rearrangement joins TRBV20-1 to TRBJ2-5; D gene unclear. Germline V CDR1 and CDR2: DFQATT, SNEGSKA (reference sequence). The CDR3 consists of 13 residues. With 6 bases removed from V and 5 bases from J, the gap between germline ends came to 16 bases. This CDR3 reads CSAPGLGLETQYF. CDR3 nucleotide sequence: TGCAGTGCACCCGGGCTCGGCTTGGAGACCCAGTACTTC.

This clonotype came up a few times. The chain links TRBV20-1 to TRBJ2-7; 10 bases fit TRBD2. CDR1 is DFQATT and CDR2 is SNEGSKA in the germline V gene (reference sequence). Trimming cost V 0 bases and J 5 bases; bases outside gene matches: 7. There are 15 residues in the CDR3. CDR3 DNA sequence: TGCAGTGCTAGAGATGGTTCTAGCGGGAGTAACGAGCAGTACTTC. It is translated as CSARDGSSGSNEQYF.

The chain joins TRBV12-3 or TRBV12-4 to TRBJ1-5, with D tentatively TRBD1 (6 bases). The CDR3 runs to 15 residues. The V and J ends lost 5 bases and 7 bases respectively, with 18 bases between them. CDR3 coding DNA: TGTGCCAGCAGTCCATCGGGGGCCTCCAGCCAGCCCCAGCATTTT. This gives the protein CASSPSGASSQPQHF.

This clonotype was observed a few times. J is TRBJ1-2 and V is TRBV27; D perhaps matches TRBD1 (6 bases). Per the germline V gene, CDR1 is MNHEY and CDR2 is SMNVEV (reference sequence). Trimming shortened V by 6 bases and J by 0 bases, and 14 bases separated the two germline ends. This CDR3 comprises 15 residues. The DNA of the CDR3 is TGTGCCAGCAGCTATAACAGGGCAGCTAACTATGGCTACACCTTC. Amino acid sequence: CASSYNRAANYGYTF.